Listed here are 28 T cell receptor beta chains from one sample, sequenced in a study of T-cell reconstitution after alpha-beta-depleted transplantation in children (dated by TCRdb to the mid-2010s). The time point label here, explained by the study, means: day 60 (about 2 months) after transplantation. Explained via the paper, the treatment or condition label denotes: allogeneic hematopoietic cell transplantation with graft depleted of TCRalphabeta T cells and CD19 B cells. The protocol used for the library was PCR. The sequencer was an Illumina HiSeq 2500. Molecular barcoding was employed in the preparation of TCR libraries, with unique molecular identifiers being used to normalize TCRbeta repertoire quantification. In TCRdb, the public reads were trimmed at Q25 with fastp and aligned with MiXCR, with productive beta chains retained. Each record represents a unique CDR3 protein, reported with the most common genes and DNA among its rows. The sample contains some 50,000 distinct CDR3 sequences, about 9% of them found a single time. The top ten constitute about 25% of the sample.

The sequences come from PBMCs, mostly from graft donor cells, collected 60 days after TCRalphabeta/CD19-depleted stem cell transplant. These receptors originate from a male patient aged 2-15 years who had a stem cell transplant for chronic granulomatous disease, so the T cells may come from the graft donor.

The chain combines TRBV6-5 with TRBJ2-1; 7 bases line up with TRBD2. Germline V gives CDR1 MNHEY, CDR2 SVGAGI. The CDR3 is 17 residues long. V shed 4 bases, J shed 2 bases, and the junction held 11 bases outside the gene matches. CDR3 sequence reads: CASSSALLARTYNEQFF. The DNA of the CDR3 is TGTGCCAGCAGTTCCGCTCTACTAGCGCGGACCTACAATGAGCAGTTCTTC.

DNA for the CDR3: TGTGCCAGTAGTACCATCTTCACAGGCCGAGGCACTGAAGCTTTCTTT. Translation: CASSTIFTGRGTEAFF. The gene calls are TRBV19 and TRBJ1-1; D possibly corresponds to TRBD1 (5 bases). The CDR3 sequence is 16 residues long. V was pared by 4 bases and J by 4 bases, with 19 bases between. The germline V gene encodes CDR1 LNHDA and CDR2 SQIVND (reference sequence).

There are many counts of this clonotype. The V gene is TRBV27, the J gene TRBJ2-7, with 10 positions matching TRBD2. Germline V lookup: CDR1 MNHEY, CDR2 SMNVEV (reference sequence). V was clipped by 0 bases and J by 0 bases; unmatched bases: 2. CDR3 length equals 16 residues. The CDR3 coding sequence is TGTGCCAGCAGTTTATCTTGGACTAGCGGCTCCTACGAGCAGTACTTC. This sequence encodes CASSLSWTSGSYEQYF.

This clonotype was detected many times. This chain joins TRBV20-1 and TRBJ1-6; no firm D call. The CDR3 runs to 14 residues. CDR1 is DFQATT, CDR2 SNEGSKA, per germline (reference sequence). V was shortened by 0 bases and J by 0 bases, with 3 bases between the two germline ends. CDR3 residues: CSARESSYNSPLHF. The CDR3 region has the DNA TGCAGTGCTAGAGAGAGCTCCTATAATTCACCCCTCCACTTT.

This clonotype occurred many times. The rearrangement joins TRBV12-3 or TRBV12-4 to TRBJ1-2; the D is unclear. This CDR3 comprises 11 residues. V lost 6 bases and J 5 bases, leaving 7 bases between the germline ends. CDR3 sequence reads: CASSFKYGYTF. For the CDR3, the DNA is TGTGCCAGCAGCTTCAAGTATGGCTACACCTTC.

The genes are TRBV27 and TRBJ1-1; 8 nucleotides agree with TRBD1. Germline CDR1 is MNHEY and CDR2 is SMNVEV (reference sequence). The CDR3 sequence is 18 residues long. The J segment lost 5 bases and the V segment lost 4 bases, leaving 18 bases of the junction unmatched. The CDR3: CASSSPPGTGRRATEAFF. The CDR3 DNA sequence: TGTGCCAGCAGTTCTCCACCCGGGACAGGACGCCGTGCGACTGAAGCTTTCTTT.

To note about this clonotype: This could be a read error, since a much larger clone is one nucleotide away. The chain uses TRBV20-1 and TRBJ2-3; 7 positions agree with TRBD2. Trimming cost V 5 bases and J 0 bases; bases outside gene matches: 11. Germline CDR1 reads DFQATT; CDR2 reads SNEGSKA (reference sequence). This CDR3 region has 16 residues. The DNA for the CDR3 is TGCAGTGCTCGACATGCGCGGGAGCCCAGCACAGATACGCAGTATTTT. It yields the protein CSARHAREPSTDTQYF.

This clonotype was detected many times. The J gene is TRBJ1-6, the V gene TRBV7-3, with 7 positions matching TRBD1. Germline CDR1 reads SGHTA; CDR2 reads FQGTGA. The CDR3 contains 13 residues. The trim removed 6 bases at V and 9 bases at J, leaving 5 bases unmatched. This chain's CDR3 is CASSRQGASPLHF. CDR3 coding DNA: TGTGCCAGCAGTCGACAGGGTGCTTCACCCCTCCACTTT.

This clonotype was recorded at least ten times. The chain joins TRBV7-3 to TRBJ2-2; TRBD2 matches 9 bases. Trimming took 6 bases from V and 4 from J; bases not matched to a gene: 3. Germline V gene sequence: CDR1 SGHTA, CDR2 FQGTGA. This CDR3 is 14 amino acids long. Here the CDR3 reads CASRAGGTTGELFF. In nucleotides, the CDR3 is TGTGCCAGCAGGGCGGGAGGGACCACCGGGGAGCTGTTTTTT.

In the case of this clonotype: A single base separates this from a much larger clone, so it may be a read error. V usage is TRBV20-1 and J usage is TRBJ2-3, with a weak D call TRBD2 (6 bases). Between the trimmed V and J ends, which lost 1 base and 4 bases, there was a span of 9 bases. The CDR3 has 13 amino acids. The V gene's germline CDR1 is DFQATT and CDR2 SNEGSKA (reference sequence). Written as DNA, the CDR3 is TGCAGTGCTAGAGGACTAGTGGCAGATACGCAGTATTTT. Its translation: CSARGLVADTQYF.

This clonotype was seen a few times. The chain joins TRBV9 to TRBJ2-3; 7 bases fit TRBD1. CDR3 length equals 14 residues. The germline CDR1 and CDR2 sequences are SGDLS and YYNGEE. V shed 0 bases, J shed 8 bases, and the junction held 6 bases outside the gene matches. CDR3 protein: CASSVGTGPGTQYF. In DNA form, the CDR3 reads TGTGCCAGCAGCGTAGGGACAGGCCCCGGTACGCAGTATTTT.

In its sample, this clonotype was seen many times. The chain links TRBV29-1 to TRBJ1-4; perhaps TRBD1 as D (5 bases). V was trimmed by 8 bases and J by 7 bases, leaving 17 bases between them. Germline CDR1 SQVTM, CDR2 ANQGSEA. This CDR3 region has 13 residues. CDR3 DNA sequence: TGCAGCTTCCGCGGGCCAGGGAGTGAAAAACTGTTTTTT. Translated: CSFRGPGSEKLFF.

This clonotype is labeled as medium-sized (0.01 to 0.1%). The chain has TRBV6-2 or TRBV6-3 and TRBJ1-5; weak D call: TRBD1 (5 bases). The CDR3 is 15 amino acids. V dropped 1 base and J dropped 5 bases, with 12 bases sitting between them. Germline V lookup: CDR1 MNHEY, CDR2 SVGEGT. The CDR3 sequence is CASSYWGNRDQPQHF. In DNA, the CDR3 is TGTGCCAGCAGTTACTGGGGGAATCGGGATCAGCCCCAGCATTTT.

This clonotype was seen ten or more times. The chain couples TRBV9 to TRBJ2-6; D not certain. V lost 0 bases to trimming and J lost 0 bases, with 4 bases between them. Germline V lookup: CDR1 SGDLS, CDR2 YYNGEE. The CDR3 runs to 15 residues. The CDR3 region has the DNA TGTGCCAGCAGCGTAGTAGTCTCTGGGGCCAACGTCCTGACTTTC. As protein: CASSVVVSGANVLTF.

This clonotype was detected ten times or more. The genes are TRBV5-1 and TRBJ2-2; 8 nucleotides line up with TRBD2. CDR1 and CDR2 from the germline V gene are SGHRS and YFSETQ. The CDR3 totals 15 residues. V gave up 2 bases and J gave up 4 bases; unmatched junction bases: 4. CDR3 bases: TGCGCCAGCAGCTTAAGAGCGGGAGTCACCGGGGAGCTGTTTTTT. This codes for CASSLRAGVTGELFF.

The rearrangement joins TRBV20-1 to TRBJ2-3; TRBD2 aligns across 7 bases. Per germline, CDR1 DFQATT and CDR2 SNEGSKA (reference sequence). The junction had 10 bases not matched to a gene; V was cut back by 6 bases and J by 1 base. The CDR3 covers 15 residues. The CDR3, as DNA: TGCAGTGCCAGGCGACTCCGGGGGGGCACAGATACGCAGTATTTT. Amino acids: CSARRLRGGTDTQYF.

The J gene is TRBJ2-3, the V gene TRBV27; D ambiguous. The germline CDR1 and CDR2 sequences are MNHEY and SMNVEV (reference sequence). The CDR3 has 14 residues. Between the trimmed V and J ends, which lost 6 bases and 0 bases, there was a span of 10 bases. The CDR3 region is CASRPIPSTDTQYF. In nucleotides, the CDR3 is TGTGCCAGCAGACCCATACCGAGCACAGATACGCAGTATTTT.

This clonotype was recorded at least ten times. V and J are TRBV20-1 and TRBJ1-1; D is undetermined. Germline V gives CDR1 DFQATT, CDR2 SNEGSKA (reference sequence). The CDR3 spans 12 residues. V lost 6 bases to trimming and J lost 5 bases, with 13 bases between them. DNA of the CDR3: TGCAGTGCCCCTCGGGGAGAGACTGAAGCTTTCTTT. It specifies CSAPRGETEAFF.

This clonotype was observed at least ten times. This chain joins TRBV10-3 and TRBJ2-7, with D perhaps being TRBD1 or TRBD2 (5 bases each). Germline V gene data show CDR1 as ENHRY and CDR2 as SYGVKD. The CDR3 has 12 residues. Trimming took off 6 bases at V and 2 bases at J, with 8 bases between the two ends. Here the CDR3 DNA reads TGTGCCATCAGCTGGGACGCCTACGAGCAGTACTTC. This gives the protein CAISWDAYEQYF.

At least ten counts were recorded for this clonotype. This rearrangement joins TRBV29-1 to TRBJ2-7; 12 bases are a match to TRBD2. The CDR3 spans 15 residues. The germline V gene has CDR1 SQVTM and CDR2 ANQGSEA. Trimming cost V 6 bases and J 6 bases; bases outside gene matches: 12. The CDR3 protein is CSVVTSGRTITEQYF. Here the CDR3 DNA reads TGCAGCGTGGTGACTAGCGGGAGAACGATTACCGAGCAGTACTTC.

This clonotype has a count of ten or more. V gene TRBV9 combines with J gene TRBJ1-1; D is unclear. Per germline, CDR1 SGDLS and CDR2 YYNGEE. V lost 0 bases, J lost 0 bases, and 9 bases lay in between. This CDR3 spans 15 amino acids. The CDR3 region has the DNA TGTGCCAGCAGCGTAGGGCGCAGGCTGAACACTGAAGCTTTCTTT. Its translation: CASSVGRRLNTEAFF.

In its sample, this clonotype was seen many times. This chain links TRBV18 with TRBJ1-5; TRBD1 might be the D (6 bases). This CDR3 contains 15 residues. Germline values: CDR1 KGHSH, CDR2 LQKENI. The germline V and J ends were trimmed by 8 bases and 3 bases, with 17 bases remaining between them. In DNA form, the CDR3 reads TGTGCCAGCACGACCACCACAGGGAACAATCAGCCCCAGCATTTT. It yields the protein CASTTTTGNNQPQHF. Based on the CDR3 plus reference TRBV18 and TRBJ1-5, the full variable domain is NAGVMQNPRHLVRRRGQEARLRCSPMKGHSHVYWYRQLPEEGLKFMVYLQKENIIDESGMPKERFSAEFPKEGPSILRIQQVVRGDSAAYFCASTTTTGNNQPQHFGDGTRLSIL.

This clonotype was counted ten times or more. The V gene is TRBV5-1, the J gene TRBJ2-5, with 11 bases matching TRBD2. The CDR3 totals 15 residues. V was pared by 4 bases and J by 2 bases, with 4 bases of the junction left unmatched. Germline V lookup: CDR1 SGHRS, CDR2 YFSETQ. In DNA form, the CDR3 reads TGCGCCAGCAGCCCTAGACTAGCGGGGCAAGAGACCCAGTACTTC. Its protein product is CASSPRLAGQETQYF.

Many counts were recorded for this clonotype. The chain recombines TRBV6-5 with TRBJ2-7; D possibly corresponds to TRBD1 (8 bases). Per the germline V gene, CDR1 is MNHEY and CDR2 is SVGAGI. The CDR3 is made up of 18 amino acids. Trimming pared 0 bases from V and 3 bases from J, leaving 21 bases between. The CDR3 DNA reads TGTGCCAGCAGTTACTCCCTTCTACAGGGGGGGCCTCACTACGAGCAGTACTTC. Translated: CASSYSLLQGGPHYEQYF.

This sequence joins TRBV4-1 and TRBJ2-2, with 11 bases aligning to TRBD2. After removal of 3 bases from V and 2 bases from J, the junction contained 8 bases not matched to a gene. The CDR3 has 18 residues. Germline CDR1 MGHRA, CDR2 YSYEKL. The CDR3 protein is CASSQGLAVHANTGELFF. The CDR3 DNA follows: TGCGCCAGCAGCCAGGGACTAGCGGTCCACGCAAACACCGGGGAGCTGTTTTTT.

Ten or more counts support this clonotype. The rearrangement links TRBV9 to TRBJ2-7, with D perhaps TRBD1 (7 bases). CDR1 is SGDLS and CDR2 is YYNGEE in the germline V gene. V was cut by 4 bases and J by 4 bases, with 18 bases left in between. CDR3 length equals 15 residues. The CDR3 loop reads CASSPGSGGSYEQYF. The CDR3 region has the DNA TGTGCCAGCAGCCCCGGGTCAGGGGGGTCTTACGAGCAGTACTTC.

A few counts support this clonotype. The V gene is TRBV7-8, the J gene TRBJ2-2; perhaps TRBD2 as D (5 bases). Germline lookup yields CDR1 SGHVS and CDR2 FQNEAQ. The CDR3 consists of 17 residues. V lost 0 bases and J lost 1, with 12 bases in between. The CDR3 nucleotides read TGTGCCAGCAGCTTAGCCTTTAGAGGGAGGAACACCGGGGAGCTGTTTTTT. This translates into CASSLAFRGRNTGELFF.

This clonotype was counted a few times. The chain joins TRBV18 to TRBJ1-5; TRBD1 aligns across 10 bases. The CDR3 is 15 amino acids. The J segment lost 2 bases and the V segment lost 4 bases, leaving 2 bases of the junction unmatched. Germline CDR1 KGHSH, CDR2 LQKENI. The CDR3 spells CASSLGTGGNQPQHF. CDR3 sequence (DNA): TGTGCCAGCTCACTCGGGACAGGGGGCAATCAGCCCCAGCATTTT.